This entry is about one T cell receptor (beta chain). These data belong to a study of blood T cell repertoires in COVID-19. Study-level background: Italy, Spain and the United States were the sources of the convalescent and acute COVID-19 samples.

The CDR3 is 15 residues long. J was trimmed by 0 bases and V by 0 bases; bases with no gene match: 2. Germline V gene data show CDR1 as KGHSH and CDR2 as LQKENI. Using immunoSEQ multiplex PCR, the repertoire was profiled, and TCRdb retains in-frame clones only, with some absent. The sample has over 200,000 clones, around 80% seen once. This receptor was taken from a woman older than 75 with COVID-19, enrolled during active disease. Sequencing was done on a sample of peripheral blood. The chain has TRBV18 and TRBJ2-7, with 7 nucleotides matching TRBD2. This chain's CDR3 is CASSPPGGFSYEQYF. For the CDR3, the DNA is TGTGCCAGCTCACCACCGGGGGGGTTCTCCTACGAGCAGTACTTC.